The 23 T cell receptor beta chains given below trace back to one sample, sequenced in a study of T-cell memory formation after mild COVID-19. TCRdb passed the 5' RACE reads through MiXCR, listing each CDR3 protein once. The repertoire includes roughly 310,000 distinct CDR3 sequences, around a sixth of them detected once, and 20% to 25% sits in the top ten. The specimen sequenced was PBMCs or a T cell subset sorted from them (not recorded which). These receptors all stem from a young man who had mild COVID-19 (a few samples of this study predate the infection). Cell type and time point are not known.

The table lists this clonotype with a few counts. This sequence joins TRBV30 and TRBJ2-1; 8 positions match TRBD2. V lost 2 bases and J lost 7; bases outside the gene matches: 1. CDR1 and CDR2 (germline): GTSNPN, SVGIG (reference sequence). The CDR3 has 12 residues. CDR3 region: CAWSPGGNEQFF. In nucleotides, the CDR3 is TGTGCCTGGAGTCCGGGAGGGAATGAGCAGTTCTTC.

This clonotype was seen only a few times. The chain couples TRBV7-9 to TRBJ2-7, with TRBD1 as a possible D gene (6 bases). This CDR3 spans 14 amino acids. The germline V gene encodes CDR1 SEHNR and CDR2 FQNEAQ (reference sequence). V gave up 3 bases and J gave up 5 bases, with 14 bases separating them. Here the CDR3 DNA reads TGTGCCAGCAGCTTGGAGAGGGGGTGGCACGAGCAGTACTTC. Translation: CASSLERGWHEQYF.

This clonotype has a handful of counts. The chain uses TRBV5-1 and TRBJ2-1; 7 bases match TRBD1. The CDR3 is made up of 15 amino acids. V trimming: 3 bases; J trimming: 0 bases; junction bases outside the gene matches: 3. Germline V CDR1 and CDR2: SGHRS, YFSETQ. The CDR3 coding sequence is TGCGCCAGCAGCTCGGGACAGAGCTCCTACAATGAGCAGTTCTTC. Translating gives CASSSGQSSYNEQFF.

There are a few counts of this clonotype. The chain joins TRBV7-2 to TRBJ2-7; D remains ambiguous. CDR1 is SGHTA, CDR2 FQGNSA, per germline. V was cut by 2 bases and J by 3 bases, with 14 bases left in between. The CDR3 is 15 amino acids. In DNA, the CDR3 is TGTGCCAGCAGCTTAAGTGAGACCGCAGTCTACGAGCAGTACGTC. This sequence encodes CASSLSETAVYEQYV.

This clonotype was found many times. The chain has TRBV7-2 and TRBJ2-1; TRBD2 aligns across 10 bases. Germline loops: CDR1 SGHTA, CDR2 FQGNSA. J lost 7 bases, V lost 3 bases, and 12 bases had no gene match. The CDR3 has 17 amino acids. The CDR3 sequence is CASSFLVAGGRSNEQFF. The CDR3, as DNA: TGTGCCAGCAGCTTTCTTGTAGCGGGGGGCCGCTCAAATGAGCAGTTCTTC.

This clonotype came up a few times. The chain couples TRBV29-1 to TRBJ2-3; D gene uncertain. Per germline, CDR1 SQVTM and CDR2 ANQGSEA. The CDR3 runs to 10 residues. Trimming stripped 7 bases from V and 2 bases from J, with 4 bases between. The CDR3 is CSGFTDTQYF. The CDR3 DNA sequence: TGCAGCGGTTTCACAGATACGCAGTATTTT.

This chain links TRBV12-3 or TRBV12-4 with TRBJ2-5; no firm D call. V lost 3 bases and J 5 bases, leaving 10 bases between the germline ends. The CDR3 runs 13 residues. CDR3 in DNA: TGTGCCAGCAGTTTTGGGGTTGCCGAGACCCAGTACTTC. Translated: CASSFGVAETQYF.

This clonotype was seen ten or more times. The rearrangement uses TRBV7-6 and TRBJ2-5; 12 bases are shared with TRBD2. J was trimmed by 3 bases and V by 4 bases; bases with no gene match: 3. Germline CDR1 is SGHVS and CDR2 is FNYEAQ. The CDR3 is 15 residues long. The CDR3 nucleotides read TGTGCCAGCAGCTCCCGGACTAGCGGGGAAGAGACCCAGTACTTC. Protein: CASSSRTSGEETQYF.

This clonotype was observed a handful of times. The chain has TRBV7-2 and TRBJ2-7; D unresolved. The CDR3 is 13 residues long. V was pared by 5 bases and J by 0 bases, with 8 bases between. Germline CDR1 SGHTA, CDR2 FQGNSA. CDR3 nucleotide sequence: TGTGCCAGCAGCCCCCAGAGCTCCTACGAGCAGTACTTC. This gives the protein CASSPQSSYEQYF.

In its sample, this clonotype was seen many times. V usage is TRBV7-9 and J usage is TRBJ2-7, with D unclear. Germline loops: CDR1 SEHNR, CDR2 FQNEAQ (reference sequence). CDR3 length: 11 amino acids. Trimming took 3 bases from V and 0 from J, leaving 0 bases between them. DNA for the CDR3: TGTGCCAGCAGCTTCTCCTACGAGCAGTACTTC. Translation: CASSFSYEQYF.

J is TRBJ2-7 and V is TRBV20-1; a possible D gene is TRBD2 (6 bases). This CDR3 has 14 amino acids. V lost 5 bases to trimming and J lost 7 bases, with 21 bases between them. The germline V gene encodes CDR1 DFQATT and CDR2 SNEGSKA (reference sequence). The CDR3 spells CSAQYRGPAGEQYF. The CDR3 nucleotides are TGCAGTGCTCAATACCGGGGCCCGGCGGGAGAGCAGTACTTC.

The rearrangement uses TRBV7-2 and TRBJ2-5; D perhaps matches TRBD1 (5 bases). Germline V lookup: CDR1 SGHTA, CDR2 FQGNSA. The germline V and J ends were trimmed by 4 bases and 4 bases, with 10 bases remaining between them. This CDR3 is built from 13 residues. The CDR3 coding sequence is TGTGCCAGCAGCTACCAGGGCGTAGAGACCCAGTACTTC. It yields the protein CASSYQGVETQYF.

The chain couples TRBV6-5 to TRBJ2-7, with TRBD1 matching over 8 bases. The CDR3 runs to 14 residues. V lost 2 bases, J lost 2 bases, and 2 bases stayed unmatched. Germline V gives CDR1 MNHEY, CDR2 SVGAGI. In DNA, the CDR3 is TGTGCCAGCAGTTACGAGGACAGGGCCTACGAGCAGTACTTC. It codes for CASSYEDRAYEQYF.

This clonotype came up many times. The rearrangement joins TRBV12-3 or TRBV12-4 to TRBJ1-1; D not certain. The CDR3 is made up of 13 amino acids. The V and J ends lost 5 bases and 5 bases respectively, with 12 bases between them. CDR3 in amino acids: CASSPNRHTEAFF. Here the CDR3 DNA reads TGTGCCAGCAGTCCCAATCGGCATACTGAAGCTTTCTTT.

This chain connects TRBV6-5 to TRBJ2-1; TRBD1 matches 8 bases. The V and J ends lost 5 bases and 4 bases, in that order; junction bases with no gene match: 7. Germline CDR1 is MNHEY and CDR2 is SVGAGI. The CDR3 is made up of 15 amino acids. In DNA, the CDR3 is TGTGCCAGCAGTGTGACGGGACAGGTATACAATGAGCAGTTCTTC. Its protein product is CASSVTGQVYNEQFF.

This clonotype occurred a few times. V gene TRBV4-3 combines with J gene TRBJ2-5; D remains ambiguous. With 1 base removed from V and 7 bases from J, the gap between germline ends came to 13 bases. The CDR3 is 14 amino acids. CDR1 and CDR2 (germline): LGHNA, YSLEER. This CDR3 reads CASSQAAADGTQYF. CDR3 sequence (DNA): TGCGCCAGCAGCCAAGCTGCGGCGGACGGGACCCAGTACTTC.

This clonotype came up a few times. The chain carries TRBV19 and TRBJ2-7, with D possibly matching TRBD2 (5 bases). CDR3 size: 13 residues. Germline V gene sequence: CDR1 LNHDA, CDR2 SQIVND (reference sequence). V lost 9 bases to trimming and J lost 2 bases, with 14 bases between them. In nucleotides, the CDR3 is TGTGCCAGCCGGACGGCCGGGACCTACGAGCAGTACTTC. Its protein is CASRTAGTYEQYF.

The chain is built from TRBV5-1 and TRBJ1-1; no reliable D call. From germline, CDR1 is SGHRS and CDR2 YFSETQ. This CDR3 is built from 15 residues. V was cut by 0 bases and J by 1 base, with 10 bases left in between. CDR3 sequence (DNA): TGCGCCAGCAGCTTGGAGGGCGGGTGGAACACTGAAGCTTTCTTT. Amino acid sequence: CASSLEGGWNTEAFF.

This clonotype was counted between two and nine times. This chain connects TRBV20-1 to TRBJ2-1, with TRBD2 as a possible D gene (7 bases). Germline V gene lookup returns CDR1 DFQATT and CDR2 SNEGSKA (reference sequence). V lost 5 bases to trimming and J lost 2 bases, with 16 bases between them. The CDR3 loop spans 15 amino acids. The CDR3 sequence: CSAALRGAPYNEQFF. The CDR3 DNA is TGCAGTGCTGCCCTCCGGGGGGCCCCCTACAATGAGCAGTTCTTC.

The J gene is TRBJ2-7, the V gene TRBV23-1; a weak D match, TRBD1 (6 bases). Being an ORF, TRBV23-1 has a function that is uncertain. Between the trimmed V and J ends, which lost 0 bases and 0 bases, there was a span of 12 bases. This CDR3 comprises 16 residues. CDR3 in DNA: TGCGCCAGCAGTCAATCGAAGAGGGGGAGCTCCTACGAGCAGTACGTC. Its protein product is CASSQSKRGSSYEQYV.

The V gene is TRBV6-2 or TRBV6-3, the J gene TRBJ2-7; D might be TRBD2 (5 bases). V lost 3 bases, J lost 4 bases, and 16 bases lay in between. The germline gives CDR1 MNHEY, CDR2 SVGEGT. There are 15 residues in the CDR3. The CDR3 nucleotides read TGTGCCAGCAGTTATACGAGACTATCTAATTACGAGCAGTACGTC. Residues: CASSYTRLSNYEQYV.

The chain couples TRBV7-2 to TRBJ1-2; tentatively, D is TRBD1 (6 bases). V dropped 5 bases and J dropped 2 bases, with 12 bases sitting between them. CDR1 and CDR2 from the germline V gene are SGHTA and FQGNSA. This CDR3 comprises 14 residues. The CDR3 coding sequence is TGTGCCAGCAGCAATGACAGGTCCAACTATGGCTACACCTTC. It specifies CASSNDRSNYGYTF. Filled out from reference TRBV7-2 and TRBJ1-2, the complete variable domain reads GAGVSQSPSNKVTEKGKDVELRCDPISGHTALYWYRQSLGQGLEFLIYFQGNSAPDKSGLPSDRFSAERTGGSVSTLTIQRTQQEDSAVYLCASSNDRSNYGYTFGSGTRLTVV.

This clonotype was seen at least ten times. This chain links TRBV6-2 or TRBV6-3 with TRBJ2-1, with 7 bases identical to TRBD1. The ends lost 7 bases at V and 6 bases at J; junction bases unmatched: 18. Germline CDR1 is MNHEY and CDR2 is SVGEGT. This CDR3 comprises 17 residues. CDR3 DNA: TGTGCCAGCACTCCCAGGACAGGCCGACCTTTATCCAATGAGCAGTTCTTC. Its protein product is CASTPRTGRPLSNEQFF.